This T cell receptor beta chain appears in the sequencing data of a study of beta chain features in type 1 diabetes. Germline V gene data show CDR1 as SGHTA and CDR2 as FQGNSA. Between the trimmed V and J ends, which lost 4 bases and 3 bases, there was a span of 16 bases. The CDR3 has 15 residues. Via the markers CD45RO/CCR7/CD25/CD127/CD95/CD27, stem cell-like memory, regulatory, central memory and naive CD4+ cells were sorted. Findings and limits, study-wide: Any HLA-type effect on TCRB rearrangement remained unresolved here. Short templates might get an advantage during PCR, and this would be equal in patients and controls.

On this clone itself: Its target is unknown.

Every bit of the isolated RNA underwent reverse transcription, so sequencing read expressed TCRB transcripts. Sequencing of naive, central memory and regulatory T cell samples gave an average of around 3.6 million reads. TCRdb's copy holds only in-frame clones and misses some; the assay was immunoSEQ multiplex PCR. The data hold roughly 610,000 clones, with around 15% observed a single time. This clonotype originated in a man younger than 35 in good health. Material: naive CD4+ T cells from blood. The chain recombines TRBV7-2 with TRBJ2-7; D might be TRBD1 or TRBD2, each matching 5 bases. Here the CDR3 DNA reads TGTGCCAGCAGCTCCCAGCCGGGACCTTTCTACGAGCAGTACTTC. It is translated as CASSSQPGPFYEQYF.